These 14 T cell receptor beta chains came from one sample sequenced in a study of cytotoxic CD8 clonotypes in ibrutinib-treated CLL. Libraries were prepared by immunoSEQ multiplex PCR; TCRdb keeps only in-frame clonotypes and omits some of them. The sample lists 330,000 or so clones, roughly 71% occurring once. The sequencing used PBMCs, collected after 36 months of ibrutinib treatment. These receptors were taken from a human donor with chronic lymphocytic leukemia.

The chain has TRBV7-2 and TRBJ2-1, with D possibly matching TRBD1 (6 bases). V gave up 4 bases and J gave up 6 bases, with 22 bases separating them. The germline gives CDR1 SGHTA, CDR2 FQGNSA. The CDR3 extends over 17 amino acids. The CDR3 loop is CASSYVGGRVGGNEQFF. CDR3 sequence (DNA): TGTGCCAGCAGCTACGTGGGTGGTAGGGTAGGGGGCAATGAGCAGTTCTTC.

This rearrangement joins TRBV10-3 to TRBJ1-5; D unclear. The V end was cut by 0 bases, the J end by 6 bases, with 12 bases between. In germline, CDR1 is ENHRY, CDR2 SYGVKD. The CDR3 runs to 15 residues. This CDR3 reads CAISESRPPSQPQHF. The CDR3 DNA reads TGTGCCATCAGTGAGTCGCGGCCCCCCAGTCAGCCCCAGCATTTT.

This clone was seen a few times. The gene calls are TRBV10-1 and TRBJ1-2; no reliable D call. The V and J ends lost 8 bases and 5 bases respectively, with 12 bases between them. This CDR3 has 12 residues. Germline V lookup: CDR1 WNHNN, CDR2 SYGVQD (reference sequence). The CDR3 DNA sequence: TGCGCCAGCCCCGAAAGGGCGTATGGCTACACCTTC. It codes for CASPERAYGYTF.

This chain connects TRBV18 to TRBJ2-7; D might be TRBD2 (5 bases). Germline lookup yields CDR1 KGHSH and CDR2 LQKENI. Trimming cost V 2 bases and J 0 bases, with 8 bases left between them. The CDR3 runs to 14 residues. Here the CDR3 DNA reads TGTGCCAGCTCACCAGACCGGGACTCCTACGAGCAGTACTTC. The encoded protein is CASSPDRDSYEQYF. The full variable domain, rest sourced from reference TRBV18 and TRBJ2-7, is NAGVMQNPRHLVRRRGQEARLRCSPMKGHSHVYWYRQLPEEGLKFMVYLQKENIIDESGMPKERFSAEFPKEGPSILRIQQVVRGDSAAYFCASSPDRDSYEQYFGPGTRLTVT.

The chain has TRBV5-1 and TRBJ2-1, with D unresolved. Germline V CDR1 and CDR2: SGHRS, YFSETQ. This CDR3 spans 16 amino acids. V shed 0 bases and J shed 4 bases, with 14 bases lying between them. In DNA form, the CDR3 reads TGCGCCAGCAGCTTGGAGGGTGGGGTAGAGTACAATGAGCAGTTCTTC. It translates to CASSLEGGVEYNEQFF.

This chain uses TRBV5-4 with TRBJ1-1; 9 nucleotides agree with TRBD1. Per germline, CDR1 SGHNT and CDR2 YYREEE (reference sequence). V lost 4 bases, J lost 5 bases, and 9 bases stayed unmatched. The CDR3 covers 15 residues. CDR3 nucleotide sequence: TGTGCCAGCAGCCCACCGGACAGGGGAGGAACTGAAGCTTTCTTT. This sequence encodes CASSPPDRGGTEAFF.

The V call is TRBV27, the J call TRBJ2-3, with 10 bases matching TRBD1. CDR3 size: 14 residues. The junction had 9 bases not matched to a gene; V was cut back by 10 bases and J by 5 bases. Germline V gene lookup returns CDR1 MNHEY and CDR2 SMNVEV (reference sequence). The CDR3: CAIADRGPEDTQYF. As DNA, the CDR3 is TGTGCCATCGCAGACAGGGGGCCGGAAGATACGCAGTATTTT.

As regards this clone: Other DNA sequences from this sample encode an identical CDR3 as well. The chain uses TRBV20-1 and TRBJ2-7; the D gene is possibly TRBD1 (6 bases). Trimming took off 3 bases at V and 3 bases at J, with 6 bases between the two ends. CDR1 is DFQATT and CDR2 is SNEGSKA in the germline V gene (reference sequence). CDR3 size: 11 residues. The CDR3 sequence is CSARDSYEQYF. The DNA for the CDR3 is TGCAGTGCTAGGGACAGCTACGAGCAGTACTTC.

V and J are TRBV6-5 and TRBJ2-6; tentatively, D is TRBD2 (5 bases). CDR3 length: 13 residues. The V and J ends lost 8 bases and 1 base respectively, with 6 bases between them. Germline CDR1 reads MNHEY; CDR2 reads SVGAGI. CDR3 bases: TGTGCCAGCCGGGGATCTGGGGCCAACGTCCTGACTTTC. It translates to CASRGSGANVLTF.

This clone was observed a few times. The CDR3 DNA is TGTGCCAGCAGCCAATGGCCCGATCGGGAGCAGTACTTC. This codes for CASSQWPDREQYF. The chain couples TRBV14 to TRBJ2-7; D is ambiguous. The V end lost 2 bases, the J end lost 7 bases, and 12 bases lay between the germline ends. The CDR3 is 13 residues long. Per germline, CDR1 SGHDN and CDR2 FVKESK.

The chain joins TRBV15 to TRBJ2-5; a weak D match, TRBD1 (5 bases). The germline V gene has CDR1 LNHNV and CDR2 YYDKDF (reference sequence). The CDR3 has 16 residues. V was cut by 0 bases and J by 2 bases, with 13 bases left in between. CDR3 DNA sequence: TGTGCCACCAGCAGAGATCTGGGGCCCATGCAAGAGACCCAGTACTTC. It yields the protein CATSRDLGPMQETQYF.

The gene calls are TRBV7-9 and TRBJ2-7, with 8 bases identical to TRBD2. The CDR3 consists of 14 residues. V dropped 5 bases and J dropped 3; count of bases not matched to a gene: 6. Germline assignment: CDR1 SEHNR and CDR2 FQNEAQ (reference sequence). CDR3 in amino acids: CASSPRGGGYEQYF. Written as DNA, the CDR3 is TGTGCCAGCAGCCCCCGGGGGGGAGGCTACGAGCAGTACTTC.

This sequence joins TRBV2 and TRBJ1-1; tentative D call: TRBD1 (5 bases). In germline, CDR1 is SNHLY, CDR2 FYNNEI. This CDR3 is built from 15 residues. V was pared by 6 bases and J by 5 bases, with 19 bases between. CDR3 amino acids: CASRTDRRDHTEAFF. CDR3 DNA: TGTGCCAGCAGAACCGATCGCAGGGATCATACTGAAGCTTTCTTT.

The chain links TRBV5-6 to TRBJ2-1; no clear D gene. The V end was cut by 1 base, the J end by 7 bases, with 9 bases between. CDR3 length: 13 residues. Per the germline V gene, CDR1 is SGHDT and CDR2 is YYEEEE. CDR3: CASSLLMGNEQFF. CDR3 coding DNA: TGTGCCAGCAGCTTGCTCATGGGGAATGAGCAGTTCTTC.